This T cell receptor beta chain was retrieved from a study of monozygotic twins with inflammatory bowel disease. Each CDR3 protein gets one entry in TCRdb, which reprocessed the 5' RACE reads and gives no DNA. Its clone listing holds some 160,000 distinct CDR3 sequences. This CDR3 has 14 residues. Germline CDR1 and CDR2: SGHTA and FQGNSA. The rearrangement uses TRBV7-2 and TRBJ2-7; lacking DNA, the TRBD1 call made by TCRdb goes unchecked. The clonotype comes from a human donor with ulcerative colitis or Crohn's disease, or a healthy co-twin of an affected twin (not recorded which). The sequencing sample was made of blood. CDR3 protein: CASSIGQANYEQHF.